The subject of this entry is one T cell receptor beta chain. The data originate from a study of blood T cell repertoires in COVID-19. The overall study: Collection of acute and convalescent COVID-19 samples took place in the United States, Italy and Spain. Sources were T cells, B-cell-depleted T cells, or PBMCs; the material itself was cDNA or gDNA.

In the study's own analysis: Amplifying reference gene primers gave estimates of nucleated cell counts. The data were produced by immunoSEQ multiplex PCR, yet TCRdb's version contains in-frame clones alone and is incomplete. V, J and clone size are those of that table, while D and trimming were read from the DNA. This table holds under 200,000 clones, 76% found once. CDR3 length: 15 residues. Germline V gene data show CDR1 as LGHNT and CDR2 as FRNRAP. The V and J ends lost 4 bases and 5 bases, in that order; junction bases with no gene match: 10. The TCR sequence derives from a woman of 80 years or more with acute or convalescent COVID-19. The chain combines TRBV12-5 with TRBJ1-1; the match to TRBD1 covers 7 bases. Specimen: peripheral blood. The CDR3 DNA reads as TGTGCTAGTGGTTGGGAAGGGGGCTCTGGGACTGAAGCTTTCTTT. Translation: CASGWEGGSGTEAFF.